This TCR beta chain stems from a study of PD-1 blockade in classical Hodgkin lymphoma (dated by TCRdb to about 2020). Describing the broader study: Nivolumab dosing was 3 mg/kg intravenously every 2 weeks, continuing until either disease progression or unacceptable toxicity. The study used TCR beta sequencing and CyTOF to define a peripheral blood immune signature of response to PD-1 blockade in classical Hodgkin lymphoma.

A note on this clone: The clone's antigen remains unknown. Base qualities were left out, and no much larger clone turns up one base away.

The time point label, as the study defines it: cycle 4 day 1 (C4D1), after five to seven weeks of nivolumab. Relapse after autologous stem cell transplantation had occurred in all trial patients, and cohorts A, B and C were distinguished by prior brentuximab vedotin exposure. The trial cohort was composed of about 60 patients with relapsed/refractory classical Hodgkin lymphoma, for whom complete response, partial response or progressive disease was recorded as best overall response. Trial patients were treated with single-agent nivolumab in the multi-cohort phase II CheckMate 205 trial. An independent review committee assessed best overall response using the 2007 International Working Group response criteria. Trial PBMCs were collected just before the start of nivolumab (C1D1) and during therapy at cycle 2 day 1 and cycle 4 day 1. Peripheral blood was collected in 8 mL Vacutainer Cell Preparation Tubes, from which PBMCs were isolated by centrifugation and then cryopreserved.

Genomic DNA was isolated using the Qiagen DNeasy kit from unsorted PBMCs as well as from negatively selected CD4+ and CD8+ fractions. TCR beta CDR3 regions were subjected to amplification by immunoSEQ multiplex PCR with primers that anneal to V and J segments. A synthetic immune receptor repertoire was used to minimize amplification bias, and any residual bias was removed computationally once sequencing was done. From the authors' description of their analysis: Repertoire diversity was quantified as the Shannon entropy index using custom Python scripts. The unsorted, CD4+ and CD8+ repertoires were each analyzed separately, with the exception of combined analyses, where CD4+ and CD8+ sequences were merged in silico. Clonal expansion was defined as at least a 2-fold frequency increase after treatment relative to C1D1, with a pseudocount of 0.5 for undetected baseline clones. Clones with 0 or 1 copy at C1D1 were defined as singleton clones, while clones with 2 or more copies were defined as non-singleton clones. Clones expanded in unsorted samples were annotated as CD4+, CD8+ or unknown by matching protein sequences in sorted samples from the same patient. Wilcoxon tests on paired samples were used to test changes in diversity from C1D1 to C4D1. The immuneACCESS repertoire file appears here via TCRdb, limited to in-frame rearrangements. These files lack a portion of the clones; in checked studies, under half of the deficit traces to unresolved V genes, and the cause of the others is not known. V, J and clone size derive from that table, while D and trimming were established from the DNA sequence. For this sample there are about 21,000 clones; 70% to 85% appear just once. 15% to 20% of the sample is held by the ten biggest clonotypes.

The CDR3 sequence holds 13 residues, the cysteine and phenylalanine included. Only the CDR3 DNA stays, 39 bases, in frame from base 1. Per the germline V gene (reference sequence), GTSNPN is the CDR1 and SVGIG is the CDR2. Deletion took 5 bases off V and 5 bases off J, with a span of 15 bases between the germline ends. Paper-wide results and their limitations: Baseline TCR diversity was reported to be lower in newly diagnosed patients than in healthy donors, and even lower in relapsed/refractory patients. The study covered only a single clinical trial cohort, and the causes of the repertoire differences, possibly disease activity or prior therapy, were still not defined. CD4+ but not CD8+ TCR diversity rose significantly by C4D1 (p=0.0027 vs p=0.16), most apparent in complete responders (p=0.02). Among trial patients, those achieving complete response had baseline diversity similar to that of newly diagnosed patients, while diversity was significantly lower in partial responders and progressors. Lower diversity was observed in patients in whom nivolumab was started less than 1 year after ASCT, and these patients were excluded from later analyses so that confounding by immune reconstitution would be avoided.

Sequenced here: peripheral blood mononuclear cells (PBMCs), sampled before the fourth cycle of nivolumab. The chain is encoded by TRBV30 joined to TRBJ2-5; TRBD2 could be the D gene, as 6 bases match. The TCR originated in a human donor with classical Hodgkin lymphoma. At the DNA level, the sequence is TGTGCCTGGGTTGGGCTAGCGTTGGAGACCCAGTACTTC. Translated, this is CAWVGLALETQYF.